What follows are 29 T cell receptor beta chains derived from one specimen sequenced in a study of blood T cell repertoires in COVID-19 (dated by TCRdb to the early 2020s). Library method: the immunoSEQ multiplex PCR assay. The clones in this table, taken by TCRdb from immuneACCESS, are in-frame only. Not every clone is retained; where verified, under half of the shortfall comes from an unresolved V gene, and the cause of the rest is unknown. The sample table contains about 310,000 clones; only one count was recorded for about nine tenths of them. The ten largest clones take up around a tenth of the sample. Sequenced: PBMCs or T cells enriched from blood (not recorded which). The receptors here all came from a middle-aged woman who had recovered from COVID-19.

This rearrangement joins TRBV27 to TRBJ1-1; D not resolved. V was pared by 2 bases and J by 4 bases, with 11 bases between. CDR1 and CDR2 (germline): MNHEY, SMNVEV (reference sequence). The CDR3 totals 14 residues. CDR3 sequence (DNA): TGTGCCAGCAGTTTAAGCTCCACGGGCACTGAAGCTTTCTTT. It translates to CASSLSSTGTEAFF.

The chain couples TRBV5-6 to TRBJ1-2; 8 bases are a match to TRBD1. The CDR3 totals 15 residues. Germline CDR1 SGHDT, CDR2 YYEEEE. J gave up 5 bases and V 1 base, and 7 bases lay outside the gene matches. The CDR3: CASSLPRQGKYGYTF. The CDR3 DNA is TGTGCCAGCAGCTTGCCGAGACAGGGGAAATATGGCTACACCTTC.

The V and J genes are TRBV19 and TRBJ1-5; TRBD1 is a possible D gene (5 bases). CDR1 LNHDA and CDR2 SQIVND come from the germline V gene (reference sequence). The CDR3 runs 13 residues. V was trimmed by 7 bases and J by 3 bases, leaving 10 bases between them. The CDR3 sequence is CASTEGVNQPQHF. In DNA form, the CDR3 reads TGTGCCAGTACGGAAGGGGTCAATCAGCCCCAGCATTTT.

V gene TRBV7-2 combines with J gene TRBJ2-1; no clear D gene. Germline V CDR1 and CDR2: SGHTA, FQGNSA. The V and J ends lost 1 base and 10 bases respectively, with 11 bases between them. The CDR3 is 13 residues long. The CDR3 DNA is TGTGCCAGCAGCTTAGATACGTATCGGGAGCAGTTCTTC. This gives the protein CASSLDTYREQFF.

The chain recombines TRBV6-2 or TRBV6-3 with TRBJ1-2; D gene uncertain. Trimming removed 6 bases at V and 4 bases at J, with 21 bases between. The germline CDR1 and CDR2 sequences are MNHEY and SVGEGT. The length of the CDR3 is 16 residues. Here the CDR3 DNA reads TGTGCCAGCAGCCCCGATCGGGGTGCTTTAACCTATGGCTACACCTTC. It yields the protein CASSPDRGALTYGYTF.

The chain is built from TRBV19 and TRBJ2-2; weak D call: TRBD2 (7 bases). Trimming left V 5 bases short and J 5 bases short, with 15 bases between. This CDR3 has 15 amino acids. The V gene's germline CDR1 is LNHDA and CDR2 SQIVND (reference sequence). CDR3 DNA: TGTGCCAGTAGTCCTACAGGGAGGGGAACCGGGGAGCTGTTTTTT. This gives the protein CASSPTGRGTGELFF.

The chain joins TRBV6-5 to TRBJ2-3, with D perhaps TRBD1 (5 bases). V lost 5 bases and J lost 7, with 13 bases in between. This CDR3 has 13 amino acids. Germline CDR1 is MNHEY and CDR2 is SVGAGI. Written as DNA, the CDR3 is TGTGCCAGCAGTCCCCCAGGGCGGAATACGCAGTATTTT. The encoded protein is CASSPPGRNTQYF.

The rearrangement uses TRBV19 and TRBJ2-1; 7 nucleotides agree with TRBD1. The CDR3 runs 14 residues. From germline, CDR1 is LNHDA and CDR2 SQIVND (reference sequence). V lost 4 bases and J lost 3; bases outside the gene matches: 3. The CDR3 DNA reads as TGTGCCAGTAGTAGACAGGGTTTCTACAATGAGCAGTTCTTC. Amino acid sequence: CASSRQGFYNEQFF.

The rearrangement uses TRBV3-1 (or the pseudogene TRBV3-2) and TRBJ1-5, with D unresolved. Germline V CDR1 and CDR2: LGHDT, YNNKEL (reference sequence). This CDR3 contains 11 residues. Trimming took 5 bases from V and 9 from J, leaving 8 bases between them. This chain's CDR3 is CASSDGGPQHF. The CDR3 DNA reads as TGTGCCAGCAGCGACGGCGGGCCCCAGCATTTT.

The chain couples TRBV18 to TRBJ1-5; possibly TRBD1 for D (5 bases). The CDR3 has 17 residues. V was trimmed by 0 bases and J by 3 bases, leaving 15 bases between them. Looked up from germline, CDR1 is KGHSH and CDR2 is LQKENI. The CDR3 DNA reads as TGTGCCAGCTCACCACCAGGTTGGAGGGACTCCAATCAGCCCCAGCATTTT. Amino acids: CASSPPGWRDSNQPQHF.

The chain uses TRBV7-9 and TRBJ2-7; tentative D call: TRBD1 (5 bases). Germline lookup yields CDR1 SEHNR and CDR2 FQNEAQ (reference sequence). V was cut by 1 base and J by 2 bases, with 12 bases left in between. The CDR3 sequence is 15 residues long. CDR3 nucleotide sequence: TGTGCCAGCAGCTTAGGAAGTGACAGAACCTACGAGCAGTACTTC. Translation: CASSLGSDRTYEQYF.

J is TRBJ1-1 and V is TRBV13; TRBD1 aligns across 8 bases. The CDR3 contains 14 residues. V lost 8 bases, J lost 5 bases, and 10 bases stayed unmatched. From germline, CDR1 is PRHDT and CDR2 FYEKMQ (reference sequence). CDR3 bases: TGTGCCAGCCCCGGGGACAGGAGGGATACTGAAGCTTTCTTT. This encodes CASPGDRRDTEAFF. Together with reference TRBV13 and TRBJ1-1, the CDR3 gives the full variable domain: AAGVIQSPRHLIKEKRETATLKCYPIPRHDTVYWYQQGPGQDPQFLISFYEKMQSDKGSIPDRFSAQQFSDYHSELNMSSLELGDSALYFCASPGDRRDTEAFFGQGTRLTVV.

The chain carries TRBV24-1 and TRBJ2-7; D is perhaps TRBD2 (6 bases). The CDR3 totals 16 residues. Trimming removed 4 bases from V and 7 bases from J, with 22 bases in between. Germline loops: CDR1 KGHDR, CDR2 SFDVKD. The CDR3 DNA reads as TGTGCCACCAGTGACCCCGGCGGGGACTCCTCTGGAGAGCAGTACTTC. It is translated as CATSDPGGDSSGEQYF.

This chain connects TRBV5-4 to TRBJ2-1; a possible D gene is TRBD2 (5 bases). Trimming took off 3 bases at V and 0 bases at J, with 10 bases between the two ends. The V gene's germline CDR1 is SGHNT and CDR2 YYREEE (reference sequence). CDR3 length equals 15 residues. The chain's CDR3 is CASSSRGSSYNEQFF. CDR3 nucleotide sequence: TGTGCCAGCAGCTCCCGAGGGAGCTCCTACAATGAGCAGTTCTTC.

This clone has a handful of counts. The gene calls are TRBV19 and TRBJ2-7, with D possibly matching TRBD1 (6 bases). The V end was cut by 10 bases, the J end by 6 bases, with 19 bases between. There are 13 residues in the CDR3. The germline V gene has CDR1 LNHDA and CDR2 SQIVND (reference sequence). The CDR3 protein is CANRPGHGVEQYF. Written as DNA, the CDR3 is TGTGCCAATCGTCCGGGACATGGGGTCGAGCAGTACTTC.

The genes are TRBV30 and TRBJ2-2; 10 bases are shared with TRBD1. CDR3 length equals 14 residues. The V segment lost 5 bases and the J segment 4 bases; nucleotides outside the gene matches: 4. Germline V lookup: CDR1 GTSNPN, CDR2 SVGIG (reference sequence). The chain's CDR3 is CAWARDRGTGELFF. DNA for the CDR3: TGTGCCTGGGCAAGGGACAGGGGCACCGGGGAGCTGTTTTTT.

The chain combines TRBV19 with TRBJ1-2; 10 bases match TRBD1. V lost 3 bases and J lost 4; bases outside the gene matches: 8. CDR1 is LNHDA and CDR2 is SQIVND in the germline V gene (reference sequence). The CDR3 is 16 residues long. The CDR3 coding sequence is TGTGCCAGTAGTATCACCACATGGACAGGGGGCTATGGCTACACCTTC. This encodes CASSITTWTGGYGYTF.

V and J are TRBV11-3 and TRBJ2-7, with 9 positions matching TRBD2. The length of the CDR3 is 14 residues. The V gene's germline CDR1 is SGHNT and CDR2 YENEEA. The ends lost 5 bases at V and 5 bases at J; junction bases unmatched: 7. This CDR3 is CASSISGRPDEQYF. The CDR3 bases are TGTGCCAGCAGCATCAGCGGGAGGCCCGACGAGCAGTACTTC.

In its sample, this clone was seen once. V and J are TRBV6-5 and TRBJ1-2; 7 nucleotides align to TRBD1. The germline CDR1 and CDR2 sequences are MNHEY and SVGAGI. After removal of 5 bases from V and 4 bases from J, the junction contained 7 bases not matched to a gene. CDR3 length: 14 residues. CDR3 sequence reads: CASSRGQLGYGYTF. For the CDR3, the DNA is TGTGCCAGCAGTAGGGGACAGCTTGGCTATGGCTACACCTTC.

The table lists this clone with a count of one. CDR3 sequence: CASSGQEDNSPLHF. CDR3 DNA sequence: TGTGCCAGCAGTGGACAGGAAGATAATTCACCCCTCCACTTT. The gene calls are TRBV6-4 and TRBJ1-6, with D possibly being TRBD1 (6 bases). CDR3 length equals 14 residues. V lost 4 bases and J lost 5, with 9 bases in between. Germline CDR1 reads MRHNA; CDR2 reads SNTAGT.

This chain uses TRBV2 with TRBJ1-3; possible D gene TRBD1, 6 bases. Germline V gene sequence: CDR1 SNHLY, CDR2 FYNNEI. V was clipped by 3 bases and J by 4 bases, with 19 bases between them. The CDR3 has 17 amino acids. The CDR3 region has the DNA TGTGCCAGCAGTGACATCATGGCAGGGGCGGCAGGAAACACCATATATTTT. Translating it yields CASSDIMAGAAGNTIYF.

The V gene is TRBV14, the J gene TRBJ1-2; the match to TRBD1 covers 8 bases. The germline gives CDR1 SGHDN, CDR2 FVKESK. V was pared by 4 bases and J by 4 bases, with 5 bases of the junction left unmatched. The length of the CDR3 is 14 residues. The CDR3 DNA reads as TGTGCCAGCAGCCTGGACAGGGCCGGCTATGGCTACACCTTC. Its protein product is CASSLDRAGYGYTF.

CDR3 sequence (DNA): TGTGCCAGCAAAACCGGGACTTTCCAAGAGACCCAGTACTTC. Translation: CASKTGTFQETQYF. The chain recombines TRBV13 with TRBJ2-5; D is perhaps TRBD2 (6 bases). The CDR3 runs to 14 residues. CDR1 is PRHDT, CDR2 FYEKMQ, per germline (reference sequence). Trimming cost V 7 bases and J 1 base, with 13 bases left between them.

CDR3 DNA sequence: TGTGCCAGCAGCCCTGGGACTAGGTCTGGAGAGACCCAGTACTTC. The encoded protein is CASSPGTRSGETQYF. This rearrangement joins TRBV7-9 to TRBJ2-5; 8 nucleotides line up with TRBD2. This CDR3 is built from 15 residues. The germline V gene encodes CDR1 SEHNR and CDR2 FQNEAQ (reference sequence). V was pared by 5 bases and J by 4 bases, with 9 bases of the junction left unmatched.

The V and J genes are TRBV28 and TRBJ2-3; no clear D. Trimming stripped 7 bases from V and 5 bases from J, with 19 bases between. Germline lookup yields CDR1 MDHEN and CDR2 SYDVKM. The CDR3 loop spans 15 amino acids. CDR3 protein: CASTQLGQRVDTQYF. The DNA for the CDR3 is TGTGCCAGCACTCAACTGGGTCAACGGGTAGATACGCAGTATTTT.

The CDR3 sequence is CASSHQGLVSPLHF. DNA for the CDR3: TGTGCCAGCAGCCACCAGGGGTTGGTTTCACCCCTCCACTTT. The chain is built from TRBV7-8 and TRBJ1-6; TRBD1 might be the D (6 bases). Germline assignment: CDR1 SGHVS and CDR2 FQNEAQ. The CDR3 spans 14 residues. Trimming took 5 bases from V and 9 from J, leaving 14 bases between them.

V and J are TRBV5-1 and TRBJ1-2; D possibly corresponds to TRBD1 (6 bases). The V gene's germline CDR1 is SGHRS and CDR2 YFSETQ. V shed 10 bases and J shed 8 bases, with 24 bases lying between them. The CDR3 is 14 amino acids. The chain's CDR3 is CARPENRTAQGYTF. In DNA, the CDR3 is TGCGCCCGCCCGGAAAACCGGACAGCCCAGGGCTACACCTTC.

J is TRBJ2-5 and V is TRBV11-2, with TRBD2 identical over 7 bases. The V segment lost 2 bases and the J segment 1 base; nucleotides outside the gene matches: 1. Germline CDR1 reads SGHAT; CDR2 reads FQNNGV. The CDR3 runs to 14 residues. For the CDR3, the DNA is TGTGCCAGCAGCTTAACTAGCGTCCAAGAGACCCAGTACTTC. It is translated as CASSLTSVQETQYF.

This sequence joins TRBV7-2 and TRBJ2-5, with D tentatively TRBD1 (6 bases). V was cut by 9 bases and J by 5 bases, with 10 bases left in between. This CDR3 is 11 amino acids long. Germline loops: CDR1 SGHTA, CDR2 FQGNSA. The CDR3 DNA reads TGTGCCAGTGGGGGCACCGAGACCCAGTACTTC. Its protein is CASGGTETQYF.